The rows below give T cell receptor beta chains drawn from one sample of a study of T cells in Graves' hyperthyroidism and ophthalmopathy. Each CDR3 protein gets one entry after TCRdb re-called the multiplex PCR reads with MiXCR. The table lists about 210,000 distinct CDR3 sequences, more than 15% of them singletons. Sample: blood. These receptors all come from a man between 45 and 60 years old with Graves' hyperthyroidism. Each CDR3 is given with its conserved first and last residue. Fields, in order: D gene, J gene, clone size, V gene, CDR3 DNA, CDR3 protein. A D gene is named only where the DNA matches it firmly. The listing skips clone size in some rows; elsewhere it reads once, few, many or a size class.

d_call: .; j_call: TRBJ1-5; clone_size: .; v_call: TRBV6-1; cdr3_nt: TGTGCCAGCAGCCGCGGGTTGGGGGATCAGCCCCAGCATTTT; cdr3_aa: CASSRGLGDQPQHF
d_call: .; j_call: TRBJ2-5; clone_size: many; v_call: TRBV5-5; cdr3_nt: TGTGCCAGCAGCTTGCAGGGGCAGGTGACCCAGTACTTC; cdr3_aa: CASSLQGQVTQYF
d_call: TRBD2; j_call: TRBJ2-1; clone_size: many; v_call: TRBV12-3/TRBV12-4; cdr3_nt: TGTGCCAGCAGTTTGTATCCGGGACTAGCGGGAAAAGGGTCCTACAATGAGCAGTTCTTC; cdr3_aa: CASSLYPGLAGKGSYNEQFF
d_call: .; j_call: TRBJ2-7; clone_size: many; v_call: TRBV11-2; cdr3_nt: TGTGCCAGCAGCCTCCCCGGGAGCTCCTACGAGCAGTACTTC; cdr3_aa: CASSLPGSSYEQYF
d_call: .; j_call: TRBJ1-4; clone_size: many; v_call: TRBV5-1; cdr3_nt: TGCGCCAGCAGCTTGTCCCCCGCAGGGACTAATGAAAAACTGTTTTTT; cdr3_aa: CASSLSPAGTNEKLFF
d_call: .; j_call: TRBJ2-7; clone_size: .; v_call: TRBV6-1; cdr3_nt: TGTGCCAGCAGAGGGTTACGCTACGAGCAGTACTTC; cdr3_aa: CASRGLRYEQYF
d_call: .; j_call: TRBJ2-7; clone_size: .; v_call: TRBV3-1; cdr3_nt: TGTGCCAGCAGCCAGAATCACGGCAGGGGTCCTTACTCAGCCTACGAGCAGTACTTC; cdr3_aa: CASSQNHGRGPYSAYEQYF
d_call: .; j_call: TRBJ2-2; clone_size: .; v_call: TRBV11-1; cdr3_nt: TGTGCCAGCAGCTTGGGCCGAGGTTTCACCGGGGAGCTGTTTTTT; cdr3_aa: CASSLGRGFTGELFF
d_call: .; j_call: TRBJ1-2; clone_size: few; v_call: TRBV2; cdr3_nt: TGTGCCAGCAGTGAAGTTGTCATCATCTATGGCTACACCTTC; cdr3_aa: CASSEVVIIYGYTF
d_call: .; j_call: TRBJ1-1; clone_size: few; v_call: TRBV5-5; cdr3_nt: TGTGCCAGCAGCCGAGGGTCGTGGTCGGATGAAGCTTTCTTT; cdr3_aa: CASSRGSWSDEAFF
d_call: TRBD2; j_call: TRBJ2-3; clone_size: many; v_call: TRBV7-9; cdr3_nt: TGTGCCAGCAGCCCCCGCTGGCGGGAGAACACAGATACGCAGTATTTT; cdr3_aa: CASSPRWRENTDTQYF
d_call: .; j_call: TRBJ2-5; clone_size: many; v_call: TRBV6-1; cdr3_nt: TGTGCCAGCAGTGTATCTAACCAAGAGACCCAGTACTTC; cdr3_aa: CASSVSNQETQYF
d_call: .; j_call: TRBJ2-3; clone_size: many; v_call: TRBV7-8; cdr3_nt: TGTGCCAGCAGCTTAGCTTCGCCAGGGCAGCATACGCAGTATTTT; cdr3_aa: CASSLASPGQHTQYF
d_call: .; j_call: TRBJ1-6; clone_size: many; v_call: TRBV12-3/TRBV12-4; cdr3_nt: TGTGCCAGCAGGGTCAGACAGAATTCACCCCTCCACTTT; cdr3_aa: CASRVRQNSPLHF
d_call: .; j_call: TRBJ2-3; clone_size: many; v_call: TRBV18; cdr3_nt: TGTGCCAGCTCGCCAATACAGTCAGATACGCAGTATTTT; cdr3_aa: CASSPIQSDTQYF
d_call: TRBD1; j_call: TRBJ1-2; clone_size: many; v_call: TRBV20-1; cdr3_nt: TGCAGTGCTAGCCCCGGGACAGGGACGGGCAACACCTTC; cdr3_aa: CSASPGTGTGNTF
d_call: .; j_call: TRBJ1-2; clone_size: many; v_call: TRBV3-1; cdr3_nt: TGTGCCAGCAGCGTAAGTCCGGGAAACAACTATGGCTACACCTTC; cdr3_aa: CASSVSPGNNYGYTF
d_call: .; j_call: TRBJ2-5; clone_size: many; v_call: TRBV12-3/TRBV12-4; cdr3_nt: TGTGCCAGCAGTTTAGAGGGCTTTGCAGGGAGGCCCCAGTACTTC; cdr3_aa: CASSLEGFAGRPQYF
d_call: .; j_call: TRBJ2-7; clone_size: few; v_call: TRBV5-1; cdr3_nt: TGCGCCAGCAGCTTGTCGGGACTTACCTCTCGGGAGCAGTACTTC; cdr3_aa: CASSLSGLTSREQYF
d_call: .; j_call: TRBJ2-3; clone_size: .; v_call: TRBV2; cdr3_nt: TGTGCCAGCATGGTGGCGGAGACAGATACGCAGTATTTT; cdr3_aa: CASMVAETDTQYF
d_call: .; j_call: TRBJ1-1; clone_size: .; v_call: TRBV6-1; cdr3_nt: TGTGCCAGCACCCGGGGAATGAACACTGAAGCTTTCTTT; cdr3_aa: CASTRGMNTEAFF
d_call: .; j_call: TRBJ2-4; clone_size: .; v_call: TRBV6-5; cdr3_nt: TGTGCCAGCAGTCACTTGGGTCCTCCTTCTTCTATTCAGTACTTC; cdr3_aa: CASSHLGPPSSIQYF
d_call: .; j_call: TRBJ1-1; clone_size: many; v_call: TRBV28; cdr3_nt: TGTGCCAGCAGTTCCCCGGGACTGAACACTGAAGCTTTCTTT; cdr3_aa: CASSSPGLNTEAFF
d_call: .; j_call: TRBJ1-1; clone_size: few; v_call: TRBV28; cdr3_nt: TGTGCCAGCAGTCCGGACAAGGTGAACACTGAAGCTTTCTTT; cdr3_aa: CASSPDKVNTEAFF
d_call: .; j_call: TRBJ2-1; clone_size: many; v_call: TRBV20-1; cdr3_nt: TGCAGTGCAGACATACCTCCCTACAATGAGCAGTTCTTC; cdr3_aa: CSADIPPYNEQFF
d_call: .; j_call: TRBJ1-5; clone_size: few; v_call: TRBV30; cdr3_nt: TGTGCCTGGAGTGTACTTGGGACAAGCAATCAGCCCCAGCATTTT; cdr3_aa: CAWSVLGTSNQPQHF
d_call: .; j_call: TRBJ1-1; clone_size: many; v_call: TRBV12-3/TRBV12-4; cdr3_nt: TGTGCCAGCAGTCCGGCGGAGGGGAGGGCTGAAGCTTTCTTT; cdr3_aa: CASSPAEGRAEAFF
d_call: .; j_call: TRBJ2-1; clone_size: few; v_call: TRBV6-1; cdr3_nt: TGTGCCAGCAGTGAAGAAGACGGCTCCTACAATGAGCAGTTCTTC; cdr3_aa: CASSEEDGSYNEQFF
d_call: TRBD1; j_call: TRBJ1-1; clone_size: .; v_call: TRBV2; cdr3_nt: TGTGCCAGCACTTTCGAGACAGGGACAGCTTTCTTT; cdr3_aa: CASTFETGTAFF
d_call: .; j_call: TRBJ2-1; clone_size: many; v_call: TRBV3-1; cdr3_nt: TGTGCCAGCAGCCAAGATAGTCCGTTTAGCTCCTACAATGAGCAGTTCTTC; cdr3_aa: CASSQDSPFSSYNEQFF
d_call: TRBD1; j_call: TRBJ2-7; clone_size: .; v_call: TRBV6-2/TRBV6-3; cdr3_nt: TGTGCCAGCAGTTACGAACGGGACAGGGGTTTCGAGCAGTACTTC; cdr3_aa: CASSYERDRGFEQYF
d_call: .; j_call: TRBJ1-1; clone_size: many; v_call: TRBV11-3; cdr3_nt: TGTGCCAGCAGCTTCCGGGATCTCCGTTCCGCCGAGGAAGCTTTCTTT; cdr3_aa: CASSFRDLRSAEEAFF
d_call: .; j_call: TRBJ1-2; clone_size: many; v_call: TRBV7-8; cdr3_nt: TGTGCCAGCACCAGGGGAAGGTTCGAATATGGCTACACCTTC; cdr3_aa: CASTRGRFEYGYTF
d_call: .; j_call: TRBJ1-1; clone_size: .; v_call: TRBV28; cdr3_nt: TGTGCCAGCAGTTTAGGGGTAACAGACCAAGCTTTCTTT; cdr3_aa: CASSLGVTDQAFF
d_call: .; j_call: TRBJ1-2; clone_size: many; v_call: TRBV12-3/TRBV12-4; cdr3_nt: TGTGCCAGCAGTTTTCAACAGGGAATCAACTATGGCTACACCTTC; cdr3_aa: CASSFQQGINYGYTF
d_call: TRBD1; j_call: TRBJ1-2; clone_size: .; v_call: TRBV3-1; cdr3_nt: TGTGCCAGCAGCCACAAGGGGGCGTTTGATAGTGGCTACACCTTC; cdr3_aa: CASSHKGAFDSGYTF
d_call: TRBD1; j_call: TRBJ1-5; clone_size: many; v_call: TRBV6-2/TRBV6-3; cdr3_nt: TGTGCCAGCAATAGACAGGGGGTCAATCAGCCCCAGCATTTT; cdr3_aa: CASNRQGVNQPQHF
d_call: .; j_call: TRBJ1-1; clone_size: many; v_call: TRBV11-2; cdr3_nt: TGTGCCAGCAGCTTAAAGTCTTGGGGGTTGAACACTGAAGCTTTCTTT; cdr3_aa: CASSLKSWGLNTEAFF
d_call: .; j_call: TRBJ2-4; clone_size: many; v_call: TRBV11-3; cdr3_nt: TGTGCCAGCAGCTTAGTTGGGGGGGCCGGGGACTACCTAGCCAAAAACATTCAGTACTTC; cdr3_aa: CASSLVGGAGDYLAKNIQYF
d_call: .; j_call: TRBJ2-3; clone_size: many; v_call: TRBV30; cdr3_nt: TGTGCCTGGAGTGTACACCGGGGCACAGATACGCAGTATTTT; cdr3_aa: CAWSVHRGTDTQYF
d_call: TRBD1; j_call: TRBJ2-5; clone_size: few; v_call: TRBV5-1; cdr3_nt: TGCGCCACCAAAACGCAGCAGGGGGAAGAGACCCAGTACTTC; cdr3_aa: CATKTQQGEETQYF
d_call: .; j_call: TRBJ1-5; clone_size: many; v_call: TRBV6-2/TRBV6-3; cdr3_nt: TGTGCCAGCTGCGACAGGACCAATCAGCCCCAGCATTTT; cdr3_aa: CASCDRTNQPQHF
d_call: .; j_call: TRBJ2-7; clone_size: many; v_call: TRBV5-5; cdr3_nt: TGTGCCAGCAGCTTTCCCCATTCCTACGAGCAGTACTTC; cdr3_aa: CASSFPHSYEQYF
d_call: .; j_call: TRBJ2-2; clone_size: few; v_call: TRBV29-1; cdr3_nt: TGCAGCTCCATGGGGGGCACCGGGGAGCTGTTTTTT; cdr3_aa: CSSMGGTGELFF
d_call: .; j_call: TRBJ2-3; clone_size: few; v_call: TRBV9; cdr3_nt: TGTGCCAGCAGCTTATGGGGGGGCGGGAGCGCAGATACGCAGTATTTT; cdr3_aa: CASSLWGGGSADTQYF
d_call: .; j_call: TRBJ2-3; clone_size: .; v_call: TRBV6-1; cdr3_nt: TGTGCCAGCAAGCGCTCGTGGCAGTATTTT; cdr3_aa: CASKRSWQYF
d_call: TRBD1; j_call: TRBJ1-5; clone_size: few; v_call: TRBV5-1; cdr3_nt: TGCGCCAGCAGCGAACAGGGGATCGATCAGCCCCAGCATTTT; cdr3_aa: CASSEQGIDQPQHF
d_call: .; j_call: TRBJ1-2; clone_size: few; v_call: TRBV3-1; cdr3_nt: TGTGCCAGCAGCCAGGCAGCAGGCGCCTATGGCTACACCTTC; cdr3_aa: CASSQAAGAYGYTF
d_call: .; j_call: TRBJ1-6; clone_size: .; v_call: TRBV5-1; cdr3_nt: TGCGCCAGCAGCTTGGAGACAGCCTATAATTCACCCCTCCACTTT; cdr3_aa: CASSLETAYNSPLHF
d_call: .; j_call: TRBJ2-5; clone_size: few; v_call: TRBV6-1; cdr3_nt: TGTGCCAGCAGTGAAGTGGGGGAGTTGAAGACCCAGTACTTC; cdr3_aa: CASSEVGELKTQYF